This section outlines one TCR beta chain sequence together with its context. This sample is part of a study of blood T cell repertoires in COVID-19. Whole-study context: The United States, Italy and Spain supplied acute and convalescent COVID-19 samples.

From germline, CDR1 is ENHRY and CDR2 SYGVKD. The CDR3 runs 13 residues. V dropped 7 bases and J dropped 5; count of bases not matched to a gene: 5. TCRdb's table, derived via immunoSEQ multiplex PCR, lists solely in-frame clones and lacks some. The top ten hold approximately 2% of the sample, which has fewer than 500,000 clones, roughly 85% seen once. Clinical history reported by participants formed the basis on which cohorts were assigned. The chain links TRBV10-3 to TRBJ1-2; 9 nucleotides line up with TRBD1. The sample taken for sequencing was PBMCs or T cells enriched from blood (not recorded which). The sequence came from a woman between 18 and 30 years old with acute COVID-19. CDR3 nucleotides: TGTGCCATCACCCGGGACAGGGAATATGGCTACACCTTC. It translates to CAITRDREYGYTF.